The present T cell receptor (beta chain) was sequenced within a study of OX40 agonist ivuxolimab in advanced cancers. V trimming: 5 bases; J trimming: 5 bases; junction bases outside the gene matches: 10. The CDR3 extends over 15 amino acids. In germline, CDR1 is LGHNA, CDR2 YSLEER. Study results and caveats: CD8+ T cells were the subset that, on average, had more expanded clones than CD4+. The CD4+ and CD8+ T cells in the blood had expanded clonally by week 6 at 0.1 to 3.0 mg/kg.

Using immunoSEQ multiplex PCR, the repertoire was profiled, and TCRdb retains in-frame clones only, with some absent. The repertoire includes 55,000 to 75,000 clones, around 90% of them detected once, and about 3.8% sits in the top ten. Regarding this clone: Its matching antigen is unknown.

The receptor was isolated from an adult with an advanced solid tumor such as melanoma, head and neck, liver or kidney cancer. J is TRBJ2-3 and V is TRBV4-3, with 7 positions matching TRBD1. The sequencing used CD4+ or CD8+ T cells sorted from blood, collected in a trial of the OX40 agonist ivuxolimab. The CDR3 is CASSVTDRLKDTQYF. CDR3 sequence (DNA): TGCGCCAGCAGCGTTACGGACAGGCTCAAAGATACGCAGTATTTT.